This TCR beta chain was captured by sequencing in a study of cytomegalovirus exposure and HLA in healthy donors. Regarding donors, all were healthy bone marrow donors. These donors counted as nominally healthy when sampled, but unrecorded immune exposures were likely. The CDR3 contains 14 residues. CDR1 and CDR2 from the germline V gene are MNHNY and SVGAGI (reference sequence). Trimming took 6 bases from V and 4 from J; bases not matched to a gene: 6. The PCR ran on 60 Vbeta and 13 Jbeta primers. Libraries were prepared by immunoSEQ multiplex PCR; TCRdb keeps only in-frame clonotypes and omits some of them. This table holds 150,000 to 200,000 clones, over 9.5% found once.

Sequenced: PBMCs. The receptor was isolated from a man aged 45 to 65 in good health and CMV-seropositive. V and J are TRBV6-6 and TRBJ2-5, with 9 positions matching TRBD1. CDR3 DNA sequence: TGTGCCAGCAGCCTTGACAGGGGGGGAGAGACCCAGTACTTC. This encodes CASSLDRGGETQYF.